These T cell receptor beta chains were read from a single sample in a study of T cells in Graves' hyperthyroidism and ophthalmopathy. MiXCR, run by TCRdb on the multiplex PCR reads, gives a single entry per CDR3 protein. This table holds about 640,000 distinct CDR3 sequences, 45% found once. The specimen was peripheral blood or thyroid tissue (not recorded which). The receptors were gathered from an adult man with Graves' disease, either hyperthyroidism or ophthalmopathy (not recorded which). CDR3s include the opening cysteine and the closing phenylalanine or tryptophan. Fields, in order: clone size, CDR3 length, J gene, D gene, V gene, CDR3 protein, CDR3 DNA. The D gene is left open where the match is weak. Rows may omit the clone size; those that give it use once, few, many or a size class.

abundance: few; len: 16; j_gene: TRBJ2-5; d_gene: TRBD2; v_gene: TRBV5-1; CDR3aa: CASSLASGAIEETQYF; CDR3nt: TGCGCCAGCAGCTTGGCTAGCGGAGCTATAGAAGAGACCCAGTACTTC
abundance: NA; len: 15; j_gene: TRBJ2-5; d_gene: NA; v_gene: TRBV11-2; CDR3aa: CASSLVQGGAETQYF; CDR3nt: TGTGCCAGCAGCTTGGTACAGGGTGGTGCCGAGACCCAGTACTTC
abundance: many; len: 15; j_gene: TRBJ1-5; d_gene: TRBD1; v_gene: TRBV2; CDR3aa: CASSPQTGSNQPQHF; CDR3nt: TGTGCCAGCAGTCCCCAGACAGGGAGCAATCAGCCCCAGCATTTT
abundance: few; len: 16; j_gene: TRBJ2-5; d_gene: TRBD1; v_gene: TRBV5-1; CDR3aa: CASSPGQGAAQETQYF; CDR3nt: TGCGCCAGCAGCCCCGGACAGGGGGCCGCCCAAGAGACCCAGTACTTC
abundance: NA; len: 12; j_gene: TRBJ2-7; d_gene: NA; v_gene: TRBV2; CDR3aa: CASSDWFYEQYF; CDR3nt: TGTGCCAGCAGTGATTGGTTCTACGAGCAGTACTTC
abundance: NA; len: 16; j_gene: TRBJ1-1; d_gene: NA; v_gene: TRBV5-1; CDR3aa: CASSLAGGGRGAEAFF; CDR3nt: TGCGCCAGCAGCTTGGCCGGGGGGGGGCGAGGCGCTGAAGCTTTCTTT
abundance: few; len: 15; j_gene: TRBJ2-5; d_gene: TRBD1; v_gene: TRBV6-5; CDR3aa: CASSNRDRGSKTQYF; CDR3nt: TGTGCCAGCAGTAACCGGGACAGGGGTTCGAAGACCCAGTACTTC
abundance: many; len: 14; j_gene: TRBJ1-5; d_gene: TRBD1; v_gene: TRBV19; CDR3aa: CASNTGESGQPQHF; CDR3nt: TGTGCCAGTAACACAGGGGAAAGCGGTCAGCCCCAGCATTTT
abundance: many; len: 13; j_gene: TRBJ2-7; d_gene: TRBD2; v_gene: TRBV29-1; CDR3aa: CSVADTSGYEQYF; CDR3nt: TGCAGCGTTGCCGATACTAGCGGTTACGAGCAGTACTTC
abundance: NA; len: 16; j_gene: TRBJ2-7; d_gene: TRBD1; v_gene: TRBV7-9; CDR3aa: CASSQTGTGELYEQYF; CDR3nt: TGTGCCAGCAGCCAAACCGGGACAGGGGAACTCTACGAGCAGTACTTC
abundance: NA; len: 14; j_gene: TRBJ2-6; d_gene: NA; v_gene: TRBV7-9; CDR3aa: CASSLGAGSNVLTF; CDR3nt: TGTGCCAGCAGCTTAGGGGCAGGGTCCAACGTCCTGACTTTC
abundance: few; len: 16; j_gene: TRBJ2-7; d_gene: NA; v_gene: TRBV10-1; CDR3aa: CASSPTRGQYAYEQYF; CDR3nt: TGTGCCAGCAGCCCCACCCGTGGACAGTATGCCTACGAGCAGTACTTC
abundance: many; len: 14; j_gene: TRBJ1-6; d_gene: NA; v_gene: TRBV15; CDR3aa: CATSRGRRESPLHF; CDR3nt: TGTGCCACCAGCAGAGGGAGGAGGGAGTCACCCCTCCACTTT
abundance: NA; len: 14; j_gene: TRBJ1-1; d_gene: NA; v_gene: TRBV2; CDR3aa: CASRNRAVNTEAFF; CDR3nt: TGTGCCAGCAGAAACCGGGCCGTGAACACTGAAGCTTTCTTT
abundance: NA; len: 14; j_gene: TRBJ2-5; d_gene: NA; v_gene: TRBV29-1; CDR3aa: CSVVAGTETGTQYF; CDR3nt: TGCAGCGTTGTAGCAGGGACCGAAACGGGGACCCAGTACTTC
abundance: NA; len: 13; j_gene: TRBJ1-1; d_gene: TRBD1; v_gene: TRBV7-9; CDR3aa: CASLGTGNTEAFF; CDR3nt: TGTGCCAGCCTCGGGACAGGGAACACTGAAGCTTTCTTT
abundance: NA; len: 13; j_gene: TRBJ1-2; d_gene: NA; v_gene: TRBV20-1; CDR3aa: CSASDPTNYGYTF; CDR3nt: TGCAGTGCTAGCGACCCCACTAACTATGGCTACACCTTC
abundance: once; len: 11; j_gene: TRBJ2-5; d_gene: NA; v_gene: TRBV20-1; CDR3aa: CSARVQGTQYF; CDR3nt: TGCAGTGCAAGGGTTCAGGGAACCCAGTACTTC
abundance: few; len: 13; j_gene: TRBJ2-5; d_gene: NA; v_gene: TRBV10-3; CDR3aa: CAISELQQETQYF; CDR3nt: TGTGCCATCAGTGAGCTTCAGCAAGAGACCCAGTACTTC
abundance: NA; len: 17; j_gene: TRBJ1-5; d_gene: TRBD1; v_gene: TRBV7-2; CDR3aa: CASSHGSGGVINQPQHF; CDR3nt: TGTGCCAGCAGCCATGGGTCAGGGGGCGTTATCAATCAGCCCCAGCATTTT
abundance: few; len: 14; j_gene: TRBJ2-7; d_gene: TRBD1; v_gene: TRBV6-1; CDR3aa: CASRIPDRGDEQYF; CDR3nt: TGTGCCAGCAGAATCCCGGACAGGGGTGACGAGCAGTACTTC
abundance: NA; len: 17; j_gene: TRBJ2-2; d_gene: TRBD2; v_gene: TRBV6-1; CDR3aa: CASRMKTSGSNTGELFF; CDR3nt: TGTGCCAGCCGGATGAAAACTAGCGGTTCGAACACCGGGGAGCTGTTTTTT
abundance: many; len: 11; j_gene: TRBJ1-2; d_gene: NA; v_gene: TRBV5-5; CDR3aa: CASSMNYGYTF; CDR3nt: TGTGCCAGCAGCATGAACTATGGCTACACCTTC
abundance: many; len: 13; j_gene: TRBJ1-1; d_gene: TRBD1; v_gene: TRBV24-1; CDR3aa: CATRTGENTEAFF; CDR3nt: TGTGCCACCCGGACAGGAGAGAACACTGAAGCTTTCTTT
abundance: NA; len: 16; j_gene: TRBJ2-5; d_gene: TRBD2; v_gene: TRBV20-1; CDR3aa: CSARGLAGENQETQYF; CDR3nt: TGCAGTGCTAGGGGGCTAGCGGGTGAAAACCAAGAGACCCAGTACTTC
abundance: NA; len: 16; j_gene: TRBJ1-5; d_gene: NA; v_gene: TRBV7-9; CDR3aa: CASTISEGISNQPQHF; CDR3nt: TGTGCCAGTACCATCAGTGAAGGAATTAGCAATCAGCCCCAGCATTTT
abundance: NA; len: 16; j_gene: TRBJ1-2; d_gene: TRBD1; v_gene: TRBV2; CDR3aa: CASIGTGGRFNYGYTF; CDR3nt: TGTGCCAGCATTGGGACAGGGGGAAGATTTAACTATGGCTACACCTTC
abundance: medium-sized; len: 14; j_gene: TRBJ1-6; d_gene: NA; v_gene: TRBV15; CDR3aa: CATSREAGNSPLHF; CDR3nt: TGTGCCACCAGCAGAGAGGCTGGGAATTCACCCCTCCACTTT
abundance: many; len: 11; j_gene: TRBJ1-2; d_gene: NA; v_gene: TRBV2; CDR3aa: CASNRAGGYTF; CDR3nt: TGTGCCAGCAACAGGGCGGGCGGCTACACCTTC
abundance: many; len: 15; j_gene: TRBJ2-5; d_gene: TRBD1; v_gene: TRBV10-3; CDR3aa: CAISEPGQGKETQYF; CDR3nt: TGTGCCATCAGTGAGCCCGGACAGGGAAAGGAGACCCAGTACTTC
abundance: many; len: 11; j_gene: TRBJ1-2; d_gene: NA; v_gene: TRBV29-1; CDR3aa: CSAEIRDGYTF; CDR3nt: TGCAGCGCCGAAATCAGGGACGGCTACACCTTC
abundance: many; len: 12; j_gene: TRBJ1-2; d_gene: NA; v_gene: TRBV10-2; CDR3aa: CASRADRSGYTF; CDR3nt: TGCGCCAGCAGAGCCGACAGGTCGGGCTACACCTTC
abundance: NA; len: 14; j_gene: TRBJ1-1; d_gene: NA; v_gene: TRBV6-6; CDR3aa: CASSSPRDDTEAFF; CDR3nt: TGTGCCAGCAGTTCCCCTCGGGACGACACTGAAGCTTTCTTT